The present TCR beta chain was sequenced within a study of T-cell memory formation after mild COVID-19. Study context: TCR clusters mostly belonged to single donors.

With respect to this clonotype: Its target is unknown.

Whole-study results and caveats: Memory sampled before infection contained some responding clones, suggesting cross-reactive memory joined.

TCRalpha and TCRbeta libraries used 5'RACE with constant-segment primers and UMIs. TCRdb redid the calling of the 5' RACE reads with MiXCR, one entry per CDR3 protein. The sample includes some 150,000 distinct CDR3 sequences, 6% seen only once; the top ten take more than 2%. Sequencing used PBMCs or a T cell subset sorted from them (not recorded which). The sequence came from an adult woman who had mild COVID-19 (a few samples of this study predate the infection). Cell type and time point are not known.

The CDR3: CASSSRGQPINYGYTF. For the CDR3, the DNA is TGTGCCAGCAGCTCCCGGGGACAGCCGATTAACTATGGCTACACCTTC. The chain has TRBV7-2 and TRBJ1-2; 7 positions agree with TRBD1. Losses at the gene ends were 4 bases for V and 1 base for J; bases not matched to a gene: 9. The CDR3 sequence is 16 residues long. CDR1 and CDR2 from the germline V gene are SGHTA and FQGNSA.